This TCR beta chain was observed in a study of graft-versus-host responses after intestinal transplantation. The protocol was immunoSEQ multiplex PCR, while the TCRdb copy is restricted to in-frame clones and leaves out a portion. This table has some 130,000 clones, roughly 96% appearing once. This clone was detected only a few times. Its specificity is not known. V shed 4 bases and J 11 bases; nucleotides not matched to a gene: 16. The CDR3 extends over 15 amino acids. CDR1 is SQVTM and CDR2 is ANQGSEA in the germline V gene. The sequencing used unstimulated CD8+ T cells sorted from spleen or lymph node cells, collected before intestinal transplant. The chain combines TRBV29-1 with TRBJ2-5, with TRBD2 identical over 10 bases. This receptor was identified in a human donor who received an intestinal transplant. CDR3 in amino acids: CSVVVSGRAGEEQYF. In DNA form, the CDR3 reads TGCAGCGTTGTCGTAAGCGGGAGGGCCGGAGAAGAGCAGTACTTC.